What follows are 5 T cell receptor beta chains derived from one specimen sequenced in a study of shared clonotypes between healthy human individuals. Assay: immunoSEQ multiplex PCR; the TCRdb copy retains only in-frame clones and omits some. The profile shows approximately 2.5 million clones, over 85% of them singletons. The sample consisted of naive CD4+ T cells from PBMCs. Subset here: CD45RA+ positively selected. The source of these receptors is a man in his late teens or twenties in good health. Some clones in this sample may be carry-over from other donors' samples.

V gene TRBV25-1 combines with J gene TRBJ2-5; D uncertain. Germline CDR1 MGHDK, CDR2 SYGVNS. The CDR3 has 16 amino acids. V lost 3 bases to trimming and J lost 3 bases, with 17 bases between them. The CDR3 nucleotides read TGTGCCAGCAGTGATCCACGGGTCGGCGACGAAGAGACCCAGTACTTC. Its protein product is CASSDPRVGDEETQYF.

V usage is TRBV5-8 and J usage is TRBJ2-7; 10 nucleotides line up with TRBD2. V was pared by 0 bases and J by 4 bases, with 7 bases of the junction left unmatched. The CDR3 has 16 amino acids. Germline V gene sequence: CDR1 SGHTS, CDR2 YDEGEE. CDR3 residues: CASSLGLAGVGYEQYF. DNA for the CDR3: TGTGCCAGCAGCTTGGGGCTAGCGGGAGTAGGTTACGAGCAGTACTTC.

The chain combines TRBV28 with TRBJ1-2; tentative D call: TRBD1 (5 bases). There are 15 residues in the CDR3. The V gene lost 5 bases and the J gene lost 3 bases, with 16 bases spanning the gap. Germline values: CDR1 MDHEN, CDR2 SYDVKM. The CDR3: CASSPGAKVYYGYTF. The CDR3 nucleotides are TGTGCCAGCAGTCCTGGGGCTAAGGTTTACTATGGCTACACCTTC.

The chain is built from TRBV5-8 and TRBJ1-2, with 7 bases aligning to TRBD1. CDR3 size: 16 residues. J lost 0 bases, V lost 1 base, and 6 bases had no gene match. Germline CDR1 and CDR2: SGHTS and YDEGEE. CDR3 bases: TGTGCCAGCAGCTTGCAGACAGGGTTACCTAACTATGGCTACACCTTC. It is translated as CASSLQTGLPNYGYTF.

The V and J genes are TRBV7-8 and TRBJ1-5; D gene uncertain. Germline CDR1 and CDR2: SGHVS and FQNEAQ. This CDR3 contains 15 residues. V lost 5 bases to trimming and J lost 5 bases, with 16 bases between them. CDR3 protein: CASSHMHSTDQPQHF. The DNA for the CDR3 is TGTGCCAGCAGCCATATGCACAGTACGGATCAGCCCCAGCATTTT.